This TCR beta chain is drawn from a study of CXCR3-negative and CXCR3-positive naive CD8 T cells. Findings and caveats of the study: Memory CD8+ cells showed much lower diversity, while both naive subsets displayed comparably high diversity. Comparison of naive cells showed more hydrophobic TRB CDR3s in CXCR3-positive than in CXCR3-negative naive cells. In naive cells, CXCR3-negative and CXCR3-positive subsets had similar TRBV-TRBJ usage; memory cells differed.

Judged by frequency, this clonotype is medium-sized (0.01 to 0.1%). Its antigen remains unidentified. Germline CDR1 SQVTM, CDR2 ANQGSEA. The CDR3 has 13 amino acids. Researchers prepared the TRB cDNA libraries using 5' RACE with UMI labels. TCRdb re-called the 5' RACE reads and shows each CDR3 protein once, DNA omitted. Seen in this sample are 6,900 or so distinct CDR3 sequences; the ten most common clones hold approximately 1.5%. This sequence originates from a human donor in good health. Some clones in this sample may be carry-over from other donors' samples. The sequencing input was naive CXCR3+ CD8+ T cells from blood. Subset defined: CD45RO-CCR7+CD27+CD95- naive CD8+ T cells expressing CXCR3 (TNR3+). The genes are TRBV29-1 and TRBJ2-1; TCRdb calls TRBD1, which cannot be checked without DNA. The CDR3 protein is CSADSFQGNEQFF.